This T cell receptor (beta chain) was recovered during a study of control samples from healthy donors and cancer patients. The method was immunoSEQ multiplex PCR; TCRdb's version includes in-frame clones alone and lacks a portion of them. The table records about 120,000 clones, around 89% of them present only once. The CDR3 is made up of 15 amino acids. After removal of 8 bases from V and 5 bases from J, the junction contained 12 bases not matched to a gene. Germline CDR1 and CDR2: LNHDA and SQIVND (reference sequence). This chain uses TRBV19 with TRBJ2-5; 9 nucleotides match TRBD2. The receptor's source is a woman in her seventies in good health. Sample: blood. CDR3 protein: CASSVAGGPWETQYF. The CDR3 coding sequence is TGTGCCAGTTCGGTGGCGGGGGGGCCGTGGGAGACCCAGTACTTC.